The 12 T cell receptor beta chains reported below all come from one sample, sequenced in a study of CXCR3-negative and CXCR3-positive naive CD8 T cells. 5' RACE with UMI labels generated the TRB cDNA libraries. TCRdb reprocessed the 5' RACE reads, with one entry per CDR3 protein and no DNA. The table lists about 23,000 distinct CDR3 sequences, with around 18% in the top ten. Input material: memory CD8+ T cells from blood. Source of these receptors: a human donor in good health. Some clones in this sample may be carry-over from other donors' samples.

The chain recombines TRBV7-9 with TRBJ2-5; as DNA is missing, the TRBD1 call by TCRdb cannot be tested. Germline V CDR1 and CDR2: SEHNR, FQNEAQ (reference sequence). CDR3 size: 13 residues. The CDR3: CASRTGAQETQYF.

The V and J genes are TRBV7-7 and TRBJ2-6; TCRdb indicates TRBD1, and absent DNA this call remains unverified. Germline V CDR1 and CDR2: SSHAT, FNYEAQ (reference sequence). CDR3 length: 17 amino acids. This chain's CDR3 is CASSLLERDSGANVLTF.

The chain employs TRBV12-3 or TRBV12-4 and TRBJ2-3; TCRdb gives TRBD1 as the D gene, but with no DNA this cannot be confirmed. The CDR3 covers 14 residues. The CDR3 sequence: CASSFGTTTDTQYF.

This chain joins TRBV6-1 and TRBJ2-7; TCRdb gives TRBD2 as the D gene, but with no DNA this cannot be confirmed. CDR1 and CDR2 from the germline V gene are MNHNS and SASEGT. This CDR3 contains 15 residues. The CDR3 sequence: CASSEGTSGSYEQYF.

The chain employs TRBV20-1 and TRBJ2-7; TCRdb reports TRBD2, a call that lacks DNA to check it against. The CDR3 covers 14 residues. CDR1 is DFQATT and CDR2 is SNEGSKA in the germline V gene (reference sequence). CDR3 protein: CSARARDYSYEQYF.

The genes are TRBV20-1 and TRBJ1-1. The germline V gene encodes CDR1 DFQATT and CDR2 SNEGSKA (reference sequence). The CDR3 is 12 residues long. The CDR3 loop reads CSAPERELTAFF.

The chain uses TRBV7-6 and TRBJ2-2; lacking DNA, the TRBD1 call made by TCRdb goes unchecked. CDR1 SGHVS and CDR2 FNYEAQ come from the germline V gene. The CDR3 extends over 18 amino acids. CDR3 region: CASSLDLNRGMDTGELFF.

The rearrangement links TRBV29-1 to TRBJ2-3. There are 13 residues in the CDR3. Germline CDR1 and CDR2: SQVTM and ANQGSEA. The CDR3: CSARVKTTDTQYF.

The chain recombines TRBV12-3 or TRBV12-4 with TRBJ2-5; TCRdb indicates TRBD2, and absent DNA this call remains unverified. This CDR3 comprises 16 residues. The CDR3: CASSPRLAGGGETQYF.

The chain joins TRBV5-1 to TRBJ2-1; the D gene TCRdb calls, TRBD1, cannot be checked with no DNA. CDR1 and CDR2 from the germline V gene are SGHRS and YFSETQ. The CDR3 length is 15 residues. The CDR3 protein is CASSPRTGGGNEQFF. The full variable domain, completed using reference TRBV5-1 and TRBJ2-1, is KAGVTQTPRYLIKTRGQQVTLSCSPISGHRSVSWYQQTPGQGLQFLFEYFSETQRNKGNFPGRFSGRQFSNSRSEMNVSTLELGDSALYLCASSPRTGGGNEQFFGPGTRLTVL.

The CDR3 is CASSYGDGFTDTQYF. The J gene is TRBJ2-3, the V gene TRBV9; lacking DNA, the TRBD2 call made by TCRdb goes unchecked. The CDR3 consists of 15 residues. Germline values: CDR1 SGDLS, CDR2 YYNGEE.

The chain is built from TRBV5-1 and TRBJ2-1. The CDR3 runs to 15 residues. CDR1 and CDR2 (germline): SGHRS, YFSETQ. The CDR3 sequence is CASSLLYHSYNEQFF.